Presented here are 3 T cell receptor beta chains from one specimen sequenced in a study of blood T cell repertoires in COVID-19. The table came from immunoSEQ multiplex PCR; TCRdb's copy has only in-frame clones and leaves some out. The sample holds just over 300,000 clones, about nine tenths seen once. The sample comprised peripheral blood. The origin of the receptors is a man in his late teens or twenties with active or convalescent COVID-19.

This sequence joins TRBV29-1 and TRBJ1-2, with TRBD1 matching over 7 bases. This CDR3 is built from 14 residues. The germline V gene encodes CDR1 SQVTM and CDR2 ANQGSEA. With V trimmed by 5 bases and J by 0 bases, 6 bases remained unmatched. CDR3 sequence (DNA): TGCAGCGTTTTATACAGGGGAACTAACTATGGCTACACCTTC. Translated, it gives CSVLYRGTNYGYTF. The full variable domain, in which reference TRBV29-1 and TRBJ1-2 provide the parts outside the CDR3, is SAVISQKPSRDICQRGTSLTIQCQVDSQVTMMFWYRQQPGQSLTLIATANQGSEATYESGFVIDKFPISRPNLTFSTLTVSNMSPEDSSIYLCSVLYRGTNYGYTFGSGTRLTVV.

The V call is TRBV9, the J call TRBJ2-5, with TRBD1 matching 7 bases. This CDR3 is built from 15 residues. The junction had 4 bases not matched to a gene; V was cut back by 0 bases and J by 2 bases. The V gene's germline CDR1 is SGDLS and CDR2 YYNGEE. The CDR3 sequence: CASSVGQGPQETQYF. CDR3 coding DNA: TGTGCCAGCAGCGTAGGACAGGGTCCTCAAGAGACCCAGTACTTC.

The rearrangement links TRBV3-1 (or the pseudogene TRBV3-2) to TRBJ1-1; 7 positions agree with TRBD1. The CDR3 is 16 residues long. Germline trimming cut 1 base from V and 4 bases from J; bases unmatched to any gene: 9. Germline values: CDR1 LGHDT, CDR2 YNNKEL (reference sequence). The CDR3 loop reads CASSQALTGPATEAFF. CDR3 sequence (DNA): TGTGCCAGCAGCCAAGCCCTGACAGGGCCCGCCACTGAAGCTTTCTTT.